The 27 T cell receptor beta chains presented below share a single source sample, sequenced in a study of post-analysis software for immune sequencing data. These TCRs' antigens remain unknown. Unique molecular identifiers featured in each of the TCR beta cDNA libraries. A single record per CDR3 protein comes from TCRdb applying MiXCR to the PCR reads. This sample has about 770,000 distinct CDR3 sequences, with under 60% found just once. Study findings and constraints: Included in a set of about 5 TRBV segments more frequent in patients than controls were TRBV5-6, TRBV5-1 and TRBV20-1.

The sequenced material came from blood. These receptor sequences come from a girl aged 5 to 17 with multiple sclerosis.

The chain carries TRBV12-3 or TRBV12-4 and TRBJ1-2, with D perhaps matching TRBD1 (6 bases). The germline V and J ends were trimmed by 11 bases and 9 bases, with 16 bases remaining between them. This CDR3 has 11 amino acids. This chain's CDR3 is CAVARGARYTF. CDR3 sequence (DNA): TGTGCCGTCGCCAGGGGTGCGCGCTACACCTTC.

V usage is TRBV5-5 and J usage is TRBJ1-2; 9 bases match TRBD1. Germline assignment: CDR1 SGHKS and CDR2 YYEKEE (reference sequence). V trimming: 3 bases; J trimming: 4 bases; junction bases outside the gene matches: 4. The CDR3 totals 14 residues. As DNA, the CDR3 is TGTGCCAGCAGCTACGAGGGACAGGGCTATGGCTACACCTTC. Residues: CASSYEGQGYGYTF.

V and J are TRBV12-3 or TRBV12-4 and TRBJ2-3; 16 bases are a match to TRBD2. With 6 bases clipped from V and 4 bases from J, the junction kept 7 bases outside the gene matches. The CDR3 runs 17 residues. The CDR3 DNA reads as TGTGCCAGCAGGGGGACTAGCGGGAGGGCCTATGCAGATACGCAGTATTTT. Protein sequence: CASRGTSGRAYADTQYF.

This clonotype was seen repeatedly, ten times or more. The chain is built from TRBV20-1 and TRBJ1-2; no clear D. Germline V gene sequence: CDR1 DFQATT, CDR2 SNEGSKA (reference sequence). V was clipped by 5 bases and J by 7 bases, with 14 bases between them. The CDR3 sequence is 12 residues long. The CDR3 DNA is TGCAGTGCTCCGCGTACAGAGCTTGGCTACACCTTC. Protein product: CSAPRTELGYTF.

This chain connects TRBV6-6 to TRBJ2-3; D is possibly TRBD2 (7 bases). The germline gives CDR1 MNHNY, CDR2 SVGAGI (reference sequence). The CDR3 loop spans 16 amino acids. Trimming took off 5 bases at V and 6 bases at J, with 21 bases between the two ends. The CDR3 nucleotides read TGTGCCAGCAGTCACACTCTAGCGGAGAGGGGGGATACGCAGTATTTT. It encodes CASSHTLAERGDTQYF.

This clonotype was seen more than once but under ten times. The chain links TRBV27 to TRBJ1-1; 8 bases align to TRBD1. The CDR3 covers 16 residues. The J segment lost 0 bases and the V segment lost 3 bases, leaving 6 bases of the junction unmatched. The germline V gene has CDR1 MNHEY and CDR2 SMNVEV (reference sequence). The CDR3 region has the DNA TGTGCCAGCAGTTTCCTTGGACAGGGAGTGAACACTGAAGCTTTCTTT. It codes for CASSFLGQGVNTEAFF.

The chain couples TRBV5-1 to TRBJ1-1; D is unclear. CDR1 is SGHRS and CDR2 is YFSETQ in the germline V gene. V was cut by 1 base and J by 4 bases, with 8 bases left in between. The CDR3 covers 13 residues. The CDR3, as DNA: TGCGCCAGCAGCTTGTCGGCCAGCACTGAAGCTTTCTTT. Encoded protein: CASSLSASTEAFF.

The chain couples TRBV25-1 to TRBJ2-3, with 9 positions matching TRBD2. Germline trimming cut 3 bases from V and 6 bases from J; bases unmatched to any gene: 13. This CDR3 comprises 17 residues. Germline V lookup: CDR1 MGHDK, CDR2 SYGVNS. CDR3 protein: CASSDVLAGVGRDTQYF. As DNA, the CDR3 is TGTGCCAGCAGTGACGTACTAGCGGGCGTCGGTCGGGATACGCAGTATTTT. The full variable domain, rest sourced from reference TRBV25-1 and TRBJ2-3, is EADIYQTPRYLVIGTGKKITLECSQTMGHDKMYWYQQDPGMELHLIHYSYGVNSTEKGDLSSESTVSRIRTEHFPLTLESARPSHTSQYLCASSDVLAGVGRDTQYFGPGTRLTVL.

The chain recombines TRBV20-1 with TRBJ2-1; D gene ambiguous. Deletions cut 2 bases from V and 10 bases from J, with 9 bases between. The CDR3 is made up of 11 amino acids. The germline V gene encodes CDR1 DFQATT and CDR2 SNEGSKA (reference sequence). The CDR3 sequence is CSARFHKEQFF. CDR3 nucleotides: TGCAGTGCTAGATTCCATAAAGAGCAGTTCTTC.

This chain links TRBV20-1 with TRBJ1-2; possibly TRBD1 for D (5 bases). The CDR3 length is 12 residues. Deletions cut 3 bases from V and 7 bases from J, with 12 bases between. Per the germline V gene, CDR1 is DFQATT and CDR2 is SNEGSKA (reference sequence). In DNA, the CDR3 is TGCAGTGCTAGTGATGGGGCTTTTGGCTACACCTTC. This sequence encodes CSASDGAFGYTF.

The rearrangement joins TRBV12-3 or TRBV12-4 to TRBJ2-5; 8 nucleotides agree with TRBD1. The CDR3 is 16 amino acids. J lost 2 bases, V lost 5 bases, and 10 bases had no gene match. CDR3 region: CASSPRRDRLQETQYF. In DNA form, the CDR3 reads TGTGCCAGCAGTCCGCGCCGGGACAGGCTTCAAGAGACCCAGTACTTC.

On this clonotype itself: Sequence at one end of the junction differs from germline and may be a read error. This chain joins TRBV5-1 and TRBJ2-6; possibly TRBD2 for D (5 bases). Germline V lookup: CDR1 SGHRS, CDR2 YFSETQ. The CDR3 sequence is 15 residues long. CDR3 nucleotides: TGCGCCAGCATCTTGGGGAGCTCTGGGGCCAACGTCCTGACTTTC. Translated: CASILGSSGANVLTF.

The CDR3 region has the DNA TGTGCCAGCAGCTTACATCGGGGAGCCTACAATGAGCAGTTCTTC. It is translated as CASSLHRGAYNEQFF. The V gene is TRBV7-2, the J gene TRBJ2-1; TRBD2 is a possible D gene (5 bases). Germline CDR1 SGHTA, CDR2 FQGNSA. The V gene lost 2 bases and the J gene lost 2 bases, with 10 bases spanning the gap. This CDR3 spans 15 amino acids. Looking up the rest from reference TRBV7-2 and TRBJ2-1 gives the full variable domain: GAGVSQSPSNKVTEKGKDVELRCDPISGHTALYWYRQSLGQGLEFLIYFQGNSAPDKSGLPSDRFSAERTGGSVSTLTIQRTQQEDSAVYLCASSLHRGAYNEQFFGPGTRLTVL.

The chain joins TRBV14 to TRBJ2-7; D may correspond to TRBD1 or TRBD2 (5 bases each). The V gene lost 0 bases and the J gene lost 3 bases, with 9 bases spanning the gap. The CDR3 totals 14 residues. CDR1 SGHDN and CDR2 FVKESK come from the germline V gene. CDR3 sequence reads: CASSQDGTNYEQYF. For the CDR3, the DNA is TGTGCCAGCAGCCAAGATGGGACCAACTACGAGCAGTACTTC.

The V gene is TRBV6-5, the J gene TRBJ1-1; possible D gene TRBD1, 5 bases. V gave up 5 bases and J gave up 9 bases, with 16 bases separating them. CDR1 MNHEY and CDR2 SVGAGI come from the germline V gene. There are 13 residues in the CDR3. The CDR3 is CASSPLDSLKAFF. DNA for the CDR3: TGTGCCAGCAGTCCGCTCGACAGCCTAAAAGCTTTCTTT.

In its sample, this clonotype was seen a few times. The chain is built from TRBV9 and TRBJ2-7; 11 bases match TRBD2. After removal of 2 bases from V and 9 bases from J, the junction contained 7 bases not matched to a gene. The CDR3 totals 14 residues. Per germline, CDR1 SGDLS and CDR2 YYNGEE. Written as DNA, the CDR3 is TGTGCCAGCAGCGTGGGACTAGCGGACCCCTGGCAGTACTTC. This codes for CASSVGLADPWQYF.

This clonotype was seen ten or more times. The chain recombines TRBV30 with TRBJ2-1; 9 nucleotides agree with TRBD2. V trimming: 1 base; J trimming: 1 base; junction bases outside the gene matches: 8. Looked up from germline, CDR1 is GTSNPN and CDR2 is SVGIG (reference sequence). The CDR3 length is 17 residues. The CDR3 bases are TGTGCCTGGAGTGGCGGCGGGAGGGCCGGGTCCTACAATGAGCAGTTCTTC. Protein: CAWSGGGRAGSYNEQFF.

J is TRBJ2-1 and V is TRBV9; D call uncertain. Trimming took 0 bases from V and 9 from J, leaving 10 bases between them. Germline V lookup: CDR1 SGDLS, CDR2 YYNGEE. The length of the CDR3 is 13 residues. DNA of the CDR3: TGTGCCAGCAGCGTAGTAGGTAGCAGTGAGCAGTTCTTC. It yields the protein CASSVVGSSEQFF.

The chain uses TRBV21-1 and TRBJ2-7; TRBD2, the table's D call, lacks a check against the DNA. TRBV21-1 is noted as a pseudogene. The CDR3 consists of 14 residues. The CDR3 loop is CASNRSEGTYEQYF. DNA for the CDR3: TGTGCCAGCAACAGGTCGGAGGGGACCTACGAGCAGTACTTC.

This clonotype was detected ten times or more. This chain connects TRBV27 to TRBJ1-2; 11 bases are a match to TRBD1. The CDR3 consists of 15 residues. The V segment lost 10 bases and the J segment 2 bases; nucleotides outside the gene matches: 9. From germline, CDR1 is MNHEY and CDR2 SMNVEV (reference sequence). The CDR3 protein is CANQIRDRGNYGYTF. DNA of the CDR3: TGTGCCAATCAAATCCGGGACAGGGGGAACTATGGCTACACCTTC.

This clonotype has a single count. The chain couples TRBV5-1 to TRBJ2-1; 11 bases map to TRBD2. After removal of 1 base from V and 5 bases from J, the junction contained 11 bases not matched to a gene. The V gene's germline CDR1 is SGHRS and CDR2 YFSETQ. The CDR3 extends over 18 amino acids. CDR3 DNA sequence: TGCGCCAGCAGCTTGATCACTAGCGGGAGTATAGGGGACAATGAGCAGTTCTTC. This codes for CASSLITSGSIGDNEQFF. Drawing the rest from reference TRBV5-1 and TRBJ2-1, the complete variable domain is KAGVTQTPRYLIKTRGQQVTLSCSPISGHRSVSWYQQTPGQGLQFLFEYFSETQRNKGNFPGRFSGRQFSNSRSEMNVSTLELGDSALYLCASSLITSGSIGDNEQFFGPGTRLTVL.

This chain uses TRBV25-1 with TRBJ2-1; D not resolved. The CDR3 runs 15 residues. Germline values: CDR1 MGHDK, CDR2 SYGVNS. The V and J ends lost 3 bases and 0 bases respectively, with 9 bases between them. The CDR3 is CASSDEHFSYNEQFF. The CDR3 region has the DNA TGTGCCAGCAGTGACGAACACTTCTCCTACAATGAGCAGTTCTTC.

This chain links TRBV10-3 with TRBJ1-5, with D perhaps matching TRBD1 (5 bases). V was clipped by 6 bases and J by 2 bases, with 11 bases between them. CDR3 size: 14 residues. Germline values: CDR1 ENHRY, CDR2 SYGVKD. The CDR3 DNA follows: TGTGCCATCAGGGACACCCCCGGCAATCAGCCCCAGCATTTT. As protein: CAIRDTPGNQPQHF.

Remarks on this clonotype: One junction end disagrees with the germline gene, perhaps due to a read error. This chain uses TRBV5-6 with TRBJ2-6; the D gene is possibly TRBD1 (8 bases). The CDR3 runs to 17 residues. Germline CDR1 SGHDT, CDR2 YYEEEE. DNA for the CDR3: TGTGCCAGCGTTCGTGGACAGGGCTTAGGGGGGGCCAACGTCCGGACTTTC. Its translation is CASVRGQGLGGANVRTF. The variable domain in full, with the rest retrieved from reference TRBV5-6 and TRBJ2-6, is DAGVTQSPTHLIKTRGQQVTLRCSPKSGHDTVSWYQQALGQGPQFIFQYYEEEERQRGNFPDRFSGHQFPNYSSELNVNALLLGDSALYLCASVRGQGLGGANVRTFGAGSRLTVL.

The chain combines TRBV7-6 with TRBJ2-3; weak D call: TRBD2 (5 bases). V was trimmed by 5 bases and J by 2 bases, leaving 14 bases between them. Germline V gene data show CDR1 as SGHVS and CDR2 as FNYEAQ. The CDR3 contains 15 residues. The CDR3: CASSPSEVPTDTQYF. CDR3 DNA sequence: TGTGCCAGCAGCCCCTCGGAGGTTCCCACAGATACGCAGTATTTT.

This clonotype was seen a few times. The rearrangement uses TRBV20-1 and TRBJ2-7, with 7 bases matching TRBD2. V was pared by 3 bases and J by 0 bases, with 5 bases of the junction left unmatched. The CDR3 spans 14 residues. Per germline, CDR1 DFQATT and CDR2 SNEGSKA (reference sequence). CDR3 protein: CSARPGGSSYEQYF. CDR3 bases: TGCAGTGCTAGGCCAGGCGGGAGCTCCTACGAGCAGTACTTC.

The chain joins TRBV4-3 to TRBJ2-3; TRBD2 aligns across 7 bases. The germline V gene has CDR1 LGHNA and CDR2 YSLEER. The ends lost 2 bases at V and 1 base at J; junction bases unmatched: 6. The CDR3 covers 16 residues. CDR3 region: CASSQFTAGGTDTQYF. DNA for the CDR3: TGCGCCAGCAGCCAATTCACGGCGGGGGGCACAGATACGCAGTATTTT.